The rows below give T cell receptor beta chains drawn from one sample of a study of T cell repertoires in cytomegalovirus infection. Their antigen targets remain unknown. Each CDR3 protein is one row after TCRdb ran MiXCR on the reads. The sample shows a few hundred thousand distinct CDR3 sequences, approximately 35% of them seen only once. The specimen was cultured PBMCs, collected from culture after CMV antigen stimulation. These receptors were obtained from a human donor in good health (CMV status not recorded). Some clones in this sample may be carry-over from other donors' samples. Both conserved end residues are part of each CDR3. D genes are given only for firm matches. A clone size is listed for some rows: how often the clone was seen (once, few, many), or a class if it is expanded.

TRBJ2-3	TRBV7-2	.	.	TGTGCCAGCAGCCCCACATACTCAGATACGCAGTATTTT	CASSPTYSDTQYF
TRBJ1-3	TRBV4-3	.	.	TGCGCCAGCAGCCAAGATGACCCCCGGGGGCCGGGAAACACCATATATTTT	CASSQDDPRGPGNTIYF
TRBJ2-4	TRBV7-6	TRBD2	few	TGTGCCAGCAGCCCCCAGCGGGAGACAGCCAAAAACATTCAGTACTTC	CASSPQRETAKNIQYF
TRBJ2-3	TRBV7-6	TRBD1	.	TGTGCCAGCAGCTTAGGGACAGGGGGACCAGATACGCAGTATTTT	CASSLGTGGPDTQYF
TRBJ2-2	TRBV7-2	TRBD1	many	TGTGCCAGCAGCATTAGACAGGGGGACGTAAACACCGGGGAGCTGTTTTTT	CASSIRQGDVNTGELFF
TRBJ2-1	TRBV19	TRBD2	few	TGTGCCAGTAGTTTCTTCGGGACTAGCAACAATGAGCAGTTCTTC	CASSFFGTSNNEQFF
TRBJ2-6	TRBV19	.	.	TGTGCCAGTAGTATCGGTCGTCTCTCTGGGGCCAACGTCCTGACTTTC	CASSIGRLSGANVLTF
TRBJ1-1	TRBV11-2	TRBD1	.	TGTGCCAGCAGCGTCAACAGGGGCACTGAAGCTTTCTTT	CASSVNRGTEAFF
TRBJ2-2	TRBV20-1	TRBD1	.	TGCAGTGCCCGGACAGGGCTGAACACCGGGGAGCTGTTTTTT	CSARTGLNTGELFF
TRBJ2-5	TRBV29-1	TRBD1	few	TGCAGCGTTGAATTGCAGGGGGCGAGAATAGAGACCCAGTACTTC	CSVELQGARIETQYF
TRBJ2-1	TRBV7-2	TRBD1	many	TGTGCCAGCAGCTTAAACAGGGGAAATGAGCAGTTCTTC	CASSLNRGNEQFF
TRBJ2-5	TRBV7-2	.	few	TGTGCCAGCAGCGTGACCACTAGCCTGGGAGAGACCCAGTACTTC	CASSVTTSLGETQYF
TRBJ2-1	TRBV7-2	.	few	TGTGCCAGCAGCCCACTGACTTATGAGCAGTTCTTC	CASSPLTYEQFF
TRBJ2-3	TRBV9	TRBD2	.	TGTGCCAGCAGCGTAGGGATAGCGGGACAAGATACGCAGTATTTT	CASSVGIAGQDTQYF
TRBJ2-7	TRBV20-1	TRBD2	.	TGCAGTGCCAACCCGGTGGCTAGCGGGATCTTTTCCTACGAGCAGTACTTC	CSANPVASGIFSYEQYF
TRBJ2-4	TRBV6-2/TRBV6-3	TRBD2	.	TGTGCCAGCAGTTACTCGGTAGCGGGGCTGCAAGAAGCCAAAAACATTCAGTACTTC	CASSYSVAGLQEAKNIQYF
TRBJ2-1	TRBV4-1	.	.	TGCGCCAGCAGCCAAGTTGGGAGCGCGGATGAGCAGTTCTTC	CASSQVGSADEQFF
TRBJ1-1	TRBV19	.	few	TGTGCCAGTAGTAAGAGGGGTACTGAAGCTTTCTTT	CASSKRGTEAFF
TRBJ2-1	TRBV29-1	TRBD1	few	TGCAGCGTCATACCGGGACAGGGAACGAATGAGCAGTTCTTC	CSVIPGQGTNEQFF
TRBJ2-7	TRBV3-1	.	once	TGTGCCAGCAGCCAAGGATTTGCAGTCTCCTACGAGCAGTACTTC	CASSQGFAVSYEQYF
TRBJ2-1	TRBV2	.	.	TGTGCCAGCACCATACAACTAGGGGGTGAGCAGTTCTTC	CASTIQLGGEQFF
TRBJ2-2	TRBV7-2	TRBD1	few	TGTGCCAGCATCCAAACAGGGGGGAGGACCGGGGAGCTGTTTTTT	CASIQTGGRTGELFF
TRBJ1-4	TRBV12-3/TRBV12-4	.	.	TGTGCCAGCAGAAATCCCCCCGGGGAAAAACTGTTTTTT	CASRNPPGEKLFF
TRBJ1-1	TRBV29-1	TRBD1	.	TGCAGCGTTGGCCAATGGACAGGGAGAGTAGTGAACACTGAAGCTTTCTTT	CSVGQWTGRVVNTEAFF
TRBJ2-1	TRBV20-1	TRBD2	.	TGCAGTGCCTTCAGCGGGAGGCGCTACAATGAGCAGTTCTTC	CSAFSGRRYNEQFF
TRBJ2-1	TRBV11-3	TRBD2	.	TGTGCCAGCAGCTTTCGGCTAGCGGGAGGGGGAAATGAGCAGTTCTTC	CASSFRLAGGGNEQFF
TRBJ2-6	TRBV6-2/TRBV6-3	.	.	TGTGCCAGCAGCGGGGGAACAGGGCGCTCTGGGGCCAACGTCCTGACTTTC	CASSGGTGRSGANVLTF
TRBJ1-6	TRBV28	.	.	TGTGCCAGCGGCATGGTCCTTTATAATTCACCCCTCCACTTT	CASGMVLYNSPLHF
TRBJ1-4	TRBV7-6	.	.	TGTGCCAGCAGCTTAGGGGAGGGACCCTATGAAAAACTGTTTTTT	CASSLGEGPYEKLFF
TRBJ2-1	TRBV19	.	few	TGTGCCAGTAGTCCGCTCTCCGGGGATGAGCAGTTCTTC	CASSPLSGDEQFF
TRBJ1-5	TRBV20-1	.	.	TGCAGTGCTAGCGGATTACCCAGGACTCATCAGCCCCAGCATTTT	CSASGLPRTHQPQHF
TRBJ2-7	TRBV4-1	.	.	TGCGCCAGCAGCCCGCCCCACTGGGTCTCCTACAATGAGCAGTACTTC	CASSPPHWVSYNEQYF
TRBJ2-1	TRBV7-2	.	few	TGTGCCAGCAGCTCGGGTTCCGGCAGGCTAAACAATGAGCAGTTCTTC	CASSSGSGRLNNEQFF
TRBJ2-3	TRBV5-4	.	.	TGTGCCAGCAGCTTTAGTCGGGGGAGCACAGATACGCAGTATTTT	CASSFSRGSTDTQYF
TRBJ1-3	TRBV4-1	.	.	TGCGCCAGCAGCCAAGGCTCCGAGCGGGCCTTCTCTGGAAACACCATATATTTT	CASSQGSERAFSGNTIYF
TRBJ2-7	TRBV7-2	.	many	TGTGCCAGCAGCTATGAGGAGGGGACCTACGAGCAGTACTTC	CASSYEEGTYEQYF
TRBJ2-1	TRBV7-7	TRBD2	.	TGTGCCAGCAGCTTAACTGCGGGAGAGGCAGAAAATGAGCAGTTCTTC	CASSLTAGEAENEQFF
TRBJ2-5	TRBV7-8	.	many	TGTGCCAGCAGCGCATCCGGGTCCACAGAGACCCAGTACTTC	CASSASGSTETQYF
TRBJ2-6	TRBV2	.	.	TGTGCCAGCAGTGTGATCAACGTCCTGACTTTC	CASSVINVLTF
TRBJ2-1	TRBV6-1	TRBD2	.	TGTGCCAGCAGGCCGACTAGCGGCTACAATGAGCAGTTCTTC	CASRPTSGYNEQFF
TRBJ1-2	TRBV9	.	many	TGTGCCAGCAGCGTGTTAGTCTCCGACTATGGCTACACCTTC	CASSVLVSDYGYTF
TRBJ2-6	TRBV12-3/TRBV12-4	.	.	TGTGCCAGCAGTTTACTCGGGGTTTTCTCTGGGGCCAACGTCCTGACTTTC	CASSLLGVFSGANVLTF